Ten or more counts support the clone carrying this T cell receptor beta chain. Per the study methods: Counts of nucleated cells, estimated from reference gene primer amplification, were obtained. The data were produced by immunoSEQ multiplex PCR, yet TCRdb's version contains in-frame clones alone and is incomplete. The V and J calls and clone size were taken over from that table, and D and trimming were inferred from the DNA. The table includes 200,000 to 250,000 clones, 65% to 90% detected once. This sample was taken from a study of blood T cell repertoires in COVID-19. Study-level information: Some COVID-19 samples were acute and others convalescent; all came from the United States, Italy and Spain.

The study recruited people aged 18 to 89 years across around 23 US areas. The study assigned cohorts using participant-reported clinical history. The length of the CDR3 is 14 residues. Trimming cost V 0 bases and J 6 bases, with 12 bases left between them. Looked up from germline, CDR1 is SGHRS and CDR2 is YFSETQ. This chain joins TRBV5-1 and TRBJ1-1, with unresolved D. The sequence was obtained from a woman between 50 and 59 years old with acute COVID-19. The sequenced sample was PBMCs or T cells enriched from blood (not recorded which). The CDR3 DNA reads as TGCGCCAGCAGCTTGGTTCTTTCCGGGGCTGAAGCTTTCTTT. Translating it yields CASSLVLSGAEAFF.